The clone carrying this T cell receptor beta chain appeared once. The sample originates from a study of long-term antiretroviral therapy in people with HIV. Version v3.0 of the immunoSEQ assay was performed at survey level. Repertoires were generated with immunoSEQ multiplex PCR, while TCRdb's copy carries only in-frame clones and drops some. Among around 20,000 clones, around 83% were seen once, and the ten largest hold around 5%. Unmatched junction bases numbered 12, after V lost 3 bases and J lost 1 base. CDR3 size: 17 residues. Germline V gives CDR1 SGDLS, CDR2 YYNGEE. V and J are TRBV9 and TRBJ2-5, with 7 bases that match TRBD1. The sequenced sample was unsorted PBMCs, obtained 0.2 years after starting antiretroviral therapy. The receptor was derived from a woman aged 30 to 39 with HIV. As DNA, the CDR3 is TGTGCCAGCAGCGGACCAAACCCACAGGGGCCCCAAGAGACCCAGTACTTC. Translation: CASSGPNPQGPQETQYF.